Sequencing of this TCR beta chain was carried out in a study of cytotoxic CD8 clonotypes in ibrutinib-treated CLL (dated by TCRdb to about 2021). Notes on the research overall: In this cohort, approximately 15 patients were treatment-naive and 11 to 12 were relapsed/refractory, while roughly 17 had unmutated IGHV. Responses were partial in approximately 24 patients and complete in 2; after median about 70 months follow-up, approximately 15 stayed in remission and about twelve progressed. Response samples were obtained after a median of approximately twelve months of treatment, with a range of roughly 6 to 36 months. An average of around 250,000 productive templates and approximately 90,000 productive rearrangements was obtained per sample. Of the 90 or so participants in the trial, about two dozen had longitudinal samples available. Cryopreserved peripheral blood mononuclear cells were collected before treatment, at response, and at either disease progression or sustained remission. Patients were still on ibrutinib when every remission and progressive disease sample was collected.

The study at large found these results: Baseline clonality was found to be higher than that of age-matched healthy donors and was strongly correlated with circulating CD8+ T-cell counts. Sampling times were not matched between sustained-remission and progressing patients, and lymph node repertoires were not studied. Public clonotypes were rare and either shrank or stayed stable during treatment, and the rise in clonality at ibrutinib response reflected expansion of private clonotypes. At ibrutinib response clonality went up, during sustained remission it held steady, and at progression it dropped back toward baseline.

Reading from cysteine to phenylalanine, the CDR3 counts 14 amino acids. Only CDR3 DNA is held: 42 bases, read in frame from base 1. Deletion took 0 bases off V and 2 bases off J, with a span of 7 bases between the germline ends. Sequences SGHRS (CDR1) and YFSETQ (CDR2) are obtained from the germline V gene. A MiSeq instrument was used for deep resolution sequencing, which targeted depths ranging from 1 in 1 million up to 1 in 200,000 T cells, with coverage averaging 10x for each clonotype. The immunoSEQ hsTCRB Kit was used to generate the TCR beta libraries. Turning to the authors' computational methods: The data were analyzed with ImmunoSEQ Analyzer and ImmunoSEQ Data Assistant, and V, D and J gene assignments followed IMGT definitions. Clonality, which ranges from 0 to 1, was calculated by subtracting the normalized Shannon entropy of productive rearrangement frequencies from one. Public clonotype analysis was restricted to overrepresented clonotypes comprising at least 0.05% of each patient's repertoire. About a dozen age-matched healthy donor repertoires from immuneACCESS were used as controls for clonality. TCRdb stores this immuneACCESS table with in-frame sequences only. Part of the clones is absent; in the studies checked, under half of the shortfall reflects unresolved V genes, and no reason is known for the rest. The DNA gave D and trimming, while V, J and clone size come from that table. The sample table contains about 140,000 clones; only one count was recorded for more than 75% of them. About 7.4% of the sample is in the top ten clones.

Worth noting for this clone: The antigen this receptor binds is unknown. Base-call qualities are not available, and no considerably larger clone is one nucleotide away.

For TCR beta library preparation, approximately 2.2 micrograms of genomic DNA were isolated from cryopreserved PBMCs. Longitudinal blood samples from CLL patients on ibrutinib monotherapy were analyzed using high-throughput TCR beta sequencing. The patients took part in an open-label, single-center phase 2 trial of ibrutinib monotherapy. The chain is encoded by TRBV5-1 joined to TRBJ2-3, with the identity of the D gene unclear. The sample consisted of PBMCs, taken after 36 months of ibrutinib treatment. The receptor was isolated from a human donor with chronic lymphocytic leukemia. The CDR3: CASSLVSNTDTQYF. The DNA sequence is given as TGCGCCAGCAGCTTGGTCAGCAACACAGATACGCAGTATTTT.